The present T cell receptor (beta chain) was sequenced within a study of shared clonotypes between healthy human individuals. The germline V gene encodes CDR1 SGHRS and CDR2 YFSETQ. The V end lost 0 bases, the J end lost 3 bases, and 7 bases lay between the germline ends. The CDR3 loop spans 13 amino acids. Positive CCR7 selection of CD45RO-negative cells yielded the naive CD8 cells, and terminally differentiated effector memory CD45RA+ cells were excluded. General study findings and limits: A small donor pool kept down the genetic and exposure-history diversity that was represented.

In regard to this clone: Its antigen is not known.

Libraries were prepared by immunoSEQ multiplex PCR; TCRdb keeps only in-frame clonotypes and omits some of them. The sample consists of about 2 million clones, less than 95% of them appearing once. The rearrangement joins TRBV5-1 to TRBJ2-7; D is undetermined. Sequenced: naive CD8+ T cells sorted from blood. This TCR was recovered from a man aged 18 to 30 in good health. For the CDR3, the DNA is TGCGCCAGCAGCTTGGGGGTCGACTACGAGCAGTACTTC. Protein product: CASSLGVDYEQYF.